This TCR beta chain is from a study of shared clonotypes between healthy human individuals. The repertoire was sequenced with immunoSEQ multiplex PCR; TCRdb's copy has only in-frame clones and lacks some. The sample lists 450,000 to 500,000 clones; 70% to 85% were seen once. This CDR3 has 17 amino acids. Germline V gene data show CDR1 as LGHNA and CDR2 as YNFKEQ. Trimming took off 1 base at V and 0 bases at J, with 15 bases between the two ends. Each of the donors was a healthy adult who was HIV-negative and had not had a recent acute infection or vaccination. The source is a woman in her thirties or forties in good health. Some clones in this sample may be carry-over from other donors' samples. The V gene is TRBV4-2, the J gene TRBJ1-1, with TRBD1 as a possible D gene (5 bases). The specimen was PBMCs. CDR3 coding DNA: TGTGCCAGCAGCCAAGTAACAGGAGACAACATGAACACTGAAGCTTTCTTT. Amino acid sequence: CASSQVTGDNMNTEAFF.